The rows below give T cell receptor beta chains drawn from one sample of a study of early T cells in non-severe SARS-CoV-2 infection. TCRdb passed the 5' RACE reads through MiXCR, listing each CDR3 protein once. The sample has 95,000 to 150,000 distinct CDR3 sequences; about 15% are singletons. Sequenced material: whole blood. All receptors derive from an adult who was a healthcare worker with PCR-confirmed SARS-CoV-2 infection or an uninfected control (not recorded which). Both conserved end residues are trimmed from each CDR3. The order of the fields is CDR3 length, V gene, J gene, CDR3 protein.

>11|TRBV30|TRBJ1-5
AWSVEGNQPQH
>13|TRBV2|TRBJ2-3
ASSLTGGEADTQY
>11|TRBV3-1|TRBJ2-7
ASSRDRGSEQY
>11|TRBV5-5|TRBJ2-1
ASSFMAGIEQF
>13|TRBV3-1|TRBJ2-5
ASSQDATGGATQY
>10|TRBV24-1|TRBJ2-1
ATSDSYNEQF
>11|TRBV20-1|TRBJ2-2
SARMQGFGELF
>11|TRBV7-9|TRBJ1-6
ASSDGPNSPLH
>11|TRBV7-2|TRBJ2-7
ASSLTWRDEQY
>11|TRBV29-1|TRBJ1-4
SVVGQGEEKLF
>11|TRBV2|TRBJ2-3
ASKRGGEDTQY
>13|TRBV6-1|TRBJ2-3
ASSEGSPRTDTQY
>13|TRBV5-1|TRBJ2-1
ASTMGLESWDEQF
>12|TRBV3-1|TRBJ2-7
ASSQGQGVYEQY
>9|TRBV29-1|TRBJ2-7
SVGPEGEQY
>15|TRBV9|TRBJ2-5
ASSVFMLRGARETQY
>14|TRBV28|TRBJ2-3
ASSHTSGSRTDTQY
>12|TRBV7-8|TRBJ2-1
ASSLTRAWNEQF
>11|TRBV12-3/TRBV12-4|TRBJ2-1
ASSFGAYNEQF
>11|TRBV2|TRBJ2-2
ASRIQQAGELF
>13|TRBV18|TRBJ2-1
ASSPIGVAYNEQF
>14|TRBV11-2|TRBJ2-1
ASSLRTSGGYNEQF
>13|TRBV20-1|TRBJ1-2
SARGGNSWGDGYT
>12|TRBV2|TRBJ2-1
ASRSFRSYNEQF
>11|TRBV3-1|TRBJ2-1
ASSQDSQRGWF
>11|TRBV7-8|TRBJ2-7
ASSQGYSYEQY
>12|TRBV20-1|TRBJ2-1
SAPRQGVNNEQF
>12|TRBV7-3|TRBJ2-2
ASSLEQNTGELF
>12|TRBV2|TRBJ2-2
ASLALAGAGELF
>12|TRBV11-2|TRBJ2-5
ASSPGLTYGTQY
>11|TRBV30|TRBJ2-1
AWTMGGQFEQF
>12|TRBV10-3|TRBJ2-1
AISMRQGGNEQF
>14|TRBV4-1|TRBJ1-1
ASSHEASFQGRGAF
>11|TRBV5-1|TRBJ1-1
ASKGDGASEAF
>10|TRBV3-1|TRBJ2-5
ASSHFQETQY
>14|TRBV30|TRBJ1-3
AWSVLGGHSGNTIY
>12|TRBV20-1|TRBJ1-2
SAPNKGSNYGYT
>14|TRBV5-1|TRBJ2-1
ASSPELAGGYNEQF
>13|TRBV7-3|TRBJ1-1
ASSLTVDRNTEAF
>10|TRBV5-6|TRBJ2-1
ASSLDVNEQF
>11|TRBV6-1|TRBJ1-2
ASSEALVSSYT
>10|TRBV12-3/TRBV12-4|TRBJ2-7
ASRAEGAGQY
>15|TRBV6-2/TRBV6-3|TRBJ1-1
ASSTAAWGLRNTEAF
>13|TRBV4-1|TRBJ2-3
ASSPQGFATDTQY
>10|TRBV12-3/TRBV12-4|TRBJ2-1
ASSPGQNEQF
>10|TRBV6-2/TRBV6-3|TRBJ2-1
ASTVRGDEQF
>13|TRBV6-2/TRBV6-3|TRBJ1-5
ASSPGGRANQPQH
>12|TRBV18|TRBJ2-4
ASSPRDSPNIQY
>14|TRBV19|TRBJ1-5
ASTPPGTAVNQPQH
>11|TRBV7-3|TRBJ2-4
ASSFDGGGIQY
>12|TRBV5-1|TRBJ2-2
ASSANGGTGELF